This section outlines one T cell receptor beta chain sequence together with its context. The protocol was immunoSEQ multiplex PCR, while the TCRdb copy is restricted to in-frame clones and leaves out a portion. The table shows approximately 60,000 clones, with approximately 88% occurring only once. The length of the CDR3 is 16 residues. J lost 3 bases, V lost 5 bases, and 9 bases had no gene match. Looked up from germline, CDR1 is LGHNT and CDR2 is FRNRAP. These data originate in a study of OX40 agonist ivuxolimab in advanced cancers. The rearrangement joins TRBV12-5 to TRBJ1-1, with TRBD1 identical over 10 bases. Sequencing used CD4+ or CD8+ T cells sorted from blood, obtained in a trial of the OX40 agonist ivuxolimab. The receptor was derived from an adult with an advanced solid tumor such as melanoma, head and neck, liver or kidney cancer. CDR3 coding DNA: TGTGCTAGTGGTACAGGACAGGGGGACGGAGACACTGAAGCTTTCTTT. This translates into CASGTGQGDGDTEAFF. Full variable domain (missing parts from reference TRBV12-5 and TRBJ1-1): DARVTQTPRHKVTEMGQEVTMRCQPILGHNTVFWYRQTMMQGLELLAYFRNRAPLDDSGMPKDRFSAEMPDATLATLKIQPSEPRDSAVYFCASGTGQGDGDTEAFFGQGTRLTVV.